This TCR beta chain was profiled in a study of siplizumab effects on memory and regulatory T cells. Study conclusions and caveats: Siplizumab significantly lowered the alloreactive sequences that could be traced to unstimulated CD4+ memory cells. Unstimulated naive T cells seemed to show more diversity than memory cells did, and they also seemed to be among the major contributors to the alloresponse. Researchers could not give a naive or memory phenotype to roughly 75-96% of proliferating CD4+ or CD8+ clones.

V lost 5 bases to trimming and J lost 3 bases; unmatched junction nucleotides: 4. The CDR3 is made up of 14 amino acids. CDR1 is LNHDA and CDR2 is SQIVND in the germline V gene (reference sequence). As for this clone: The antigen remains unidentified.

Method: immunoSEQ multiplex PCR; TCRdb's copy keeps in-frame clones and lacks some. The repertoire holds 37,000 or so clones, with roughly nine tenths as singletons. The chain uses TRBV19 and TRBJ1-5; 7 bases are a match to TRBD1. The specimen sequenced was naive CD4+ T cells sorted from blood. The source of this sequence is a human donor in good health. The CDR3 is CASSSDRDNQPQHF. The CDR3 nucleotides are TGTGCCAGTAGTTCCGACAGGGACAATCAGCCCCAGCATTTT.